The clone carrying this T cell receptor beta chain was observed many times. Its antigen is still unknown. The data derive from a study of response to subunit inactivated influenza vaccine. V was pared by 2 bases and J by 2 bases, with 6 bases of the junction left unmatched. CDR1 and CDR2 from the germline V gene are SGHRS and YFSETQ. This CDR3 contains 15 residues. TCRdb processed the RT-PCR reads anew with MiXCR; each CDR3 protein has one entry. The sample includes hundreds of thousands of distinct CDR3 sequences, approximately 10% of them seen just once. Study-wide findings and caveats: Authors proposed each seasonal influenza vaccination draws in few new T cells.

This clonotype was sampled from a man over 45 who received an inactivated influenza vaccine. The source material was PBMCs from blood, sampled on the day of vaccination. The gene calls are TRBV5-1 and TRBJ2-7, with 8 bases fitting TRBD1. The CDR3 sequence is CASSFGQGNAYEQYF. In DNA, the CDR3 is TGCGCCAGCAGCTTTGGACAGGGTAATGCCTACGAGCAGTACTTC.